This T cell receptor (beta chain) emerged from a study of beta chain features in type 1 diabetes (dated by TCRdb to 2016 to 2019). About the study as a whole: Mean age, gender distribution, total cell number and subset yield did not differ between patients and healthy donors. A total of about 100,000,000 sorted cells were examined across all samples, and RNA yield correlated strongly with the number of cells per subset. The study compared the TCRB repertoires of sorted circulating CD4+ T cell subsets in recently diagnosed type 1 diabetes patients with those in matched healthy donors. Whereas all 28 donors provided naive and central memory subsets, regulatory and stem cell-like memory subsets were isolated from just 8 patients and roughly eight healthy donors. The paper as a whole reports these results and caveats: PCR might favor shorter templates, but patient and control samples were amplified and corrected together, so any skew would affect both groups equally. Naive, central memory and regulatory TCRB repertoires appeared more similar among patients than among healthy donors. Type 1 diabetes patients showed a moderate but significant shortening of TCRB CDR3 length in all four CD4+ subsets. Only small numbers of individuals were included in the HLA sub-analyses, which left unresolved whether HLA type had any influence on TCRB rearrangement. At VDJ recombination sites, patients with type 1 diabetes made fewer insertions and deleted more nucleotides, a pattern implying thymic rearrangement abnormalities. Because cDNA rather than genomic DNA was sequenced, highly expressing activated cells could have been over-represented, although no difference in activation and CD3 levels was found between groups.

Including cysteine and phenylalanine, the CDR3 has 15 amino acids. Here the CDR3 DNA is all that survives: 45 bases in frame from base 1. CDR1 and CDR2 are drawn from the germline V gene: SGHTA, FQGNSA. V loses 1 base of germline sequence and J loses 8 bases, and the interval between the two ends is 15 bases. The entire amount of isolated RNA was reverse transcribed using the High Capacity cDNA Reverse Transcription Kit, so the sequenced TCRB transcripts were expressed ones. Deep immunoSEQ sequencing was performed on naive, central memory and regulatory T cell samples, with an average of roughly 3.3 million total reads per sample. Sorted cells were lysed in RLT buffer, and RNA was extracted using DNase-treated RNeasy Micro or Mini kits according to cell number. Each cell subset was processed separately to prevent cross-contamination, with patient and healthy donor samples processed together. The immunoSEQ multiplex PCR was used to amplify TCRB sequences from cDNA, yielding 87-bp fragments that span the CDR3 region. Amplicons were sequenced on the Illumina HiSeq platform. The published analysis was carried out like this. Synthetic template baselines were used to correct PCR bias computationally, reads within Hamming distance 2 were collapsed, and singletons that could not be merged were discarded. By aligning reads against IMGT, V, D and J genes, CDR3 length, and insertions or deletions at six rearrangement sites were assigned. Within each subset, clonotype counts were normalized to sorted cell number, and only after that were true diversity and Gini coefficients computed with the tcR R package. Repertoire sharing was quantified using the overlap coefficient calculated on TCRB nucleotide sequences. As a proxy for the pre-selection repertoire, out-of-frame TCRB sequences from naive cells were analyzed. What TCRdb holds here is the immuneACCESS table cut down to in-frame rearrangements. Part of the clones is not present; checked against another copy, under half of the missing clones reflect an unresolved V gene, and the others are unexplained. Clone size and V and J calls were adopted from that table, with D and trimming inferred from the DNA. A total of about 660,000 clones appear in this sample, around 15% of them only once. The top ten clones comprise just under 0.04% of the sample.

In regard to this clone: What antigen it recognizes has not been identified. Base quality data are lacking; no much larger clone is found one base away.

A single peripheral blood draw of about 120 mL on average was collected from each donor into heparinised tubes. A BD FACSAria II was used to sort naive, central memory, regulatory and stem cell-like memory CD4+ T cells with a panel that included CD45RO, CCR7, CD25, CD127, CD95 and CD27. A purity above 98% was achieved for all sorted populations. PBMCs were isolated right away by Lymphoprep density gradient centrifugation and were stained directly, without culture. To minimize batch effects, samples were stained and sorted in pairs, one healthy donor with one patient per experiment. Sequenced sample: naive CD4+ T cells from blood. Sample cell subset or site, as interpreted from the label and publication: true naive CD4+ T cells. The origin of this receptor is a man aged 18-30 years with type 1 diabetes. Recombination connected TRBV7-2 to TRBJ1-5, and the D gene may be TRBD1, 6 bases matching. The nucleotides are TGTGCCAGCAGCTTAGGGATGGGCAGGGACAAGCCCCAGCATTTT. This translates into CASSLGMGRDKPQHF.